This TCR beta chain is from a study of graft-versus-host responses after intestinal transplantation. Study information: Multivisceral, liver-intestinal, or isolated intestinal transplants were given to recipients. Every recipient underwent anti-thymocyte globulin induction, then tacrolimus and steroids for around three years. Study results and caveats: Levels of circulating GvH clones at their peak were associated with early post-transplant HvG declines. The marrow of recipients harbored GvH clones, and ileum or blood showed some of them first.

Sequencing was performed with immunoSEQ multiplex PCR; in TCRdb, only in-frame clones are kept and a portion is missing. The table shows 85,000 to 90,000 clones, with roughly 90% occurring only once. Note on this clone: Its cognate antigen is unknown.

The specimen comprised unstimulated CD4+ T cells sorted from spleen or lymph node cells, sampled before intestinal transplant. The source of this sequence is a human donor who received an intestinal transplant.

CDR3 amino acids: CAWGEDQAGPQHF. The CDR3 nucleotides read TGTGCCTGGGGTGAGGACCAGGCGGGTCCCCAGCATTTT. The chain has TRBV30 and TRBJ1-5; D is ambiguous. V dropped 5 bases and J dropped 10 bases, with 18 bases sitting between them. The length of the CDR3 is 13 residues. The germline gives CDR1 GTSNPN, CDR2 SVGIG (reference sequence).